The 7 T cell receptor beta chains presented below share a single source sample, sequenced in a study of T cell responses to AZD1222 COVID-19 vaccine. The repertoire was sequenced with immunoSEQ multiplex PCR; TCRdb's copy has only in-frame clones and lacks some. The profile shows some 130,000 clones, 90% of them singletons. Sequences were derived from peripheral blood, sampled on day 0 of AZD1222 vaccination. All receptors come from an adult in good health.

The V and J genes are TRBV28 and TRBJ2-6; D is possibly TRBD1 (6 bases). Trimming left V 3 bases short and J 1 base short, with 13 bases between. The CDR3 is 17 residues long. Germline V gives CDR1 MDHEN, CDR2 SYDVKM. CDR3 bases: TGTGCCAGCAGTTTCACCCATACAGGGTCTGGGGCCAACGTCCTGACTTTC. This sequence encodes CASSFTHTGSGANVLTF.

This CDR3 is CASSYVGAGANVLTF. The CDR3 bases are TGTGCCAGCAGTTATGTAGGGGCTGGGGCCAACGTCCTGACTTTC. This chain uses TRBV6-2 or TRBV6-3 with TRBJ2-6; TRBD1 might be the D (5 bases). The germline V gene has CDR1 MNHEY and CDR2 SVGEGT. The V gene lost 3 bases and the J gene lost 2 bases, with 8 bases spanning the gap. The CDR3 totals 15 residues.

This clone was counted a single time. The rearrangement uses TRBV30 and TRBJ2-1, with TRBD2 identical over 11 bases. The germline CDR1 and CDR2 sequences are GTSNPN and SVGIG (reference sequence). The CDR3 runs 14 residues. Trimming removed 1 base from V and 7 bases from J; junction bases left unmatched: 3. The chain's CDR3 is CAWSGSGGANEQFF. DNA for the CDR3: TGTGCCTGGAGTGGTAGCGGGGGGGCGAATGAGCAGTTCTTC. The complete variable domain, with remaining parts taken from reference TRBV30 and TRBJ2-1, reads SQTIHQWPATLVQPVGSPLSLECTVEGTSNPNLYWYRQAAGRGLQLLFYSVGIGQISSEVPQNLSASRPQDRQFILSSKKLLLSDSGFYLCAWSGSGGANEQFFGPGTRLTVL.

The chain is built from TRBV6-4 and TRBJ1-2, with D perhaps matching TRBD1 (6 bases). Trimming removed 6 bases at V and 5 bases at J, with 10 bases between. The CDR3 contains 12 residues. Germline-derived CDR1 and CDR2 are MRHNA and SNTAGT. CDR3 region: CASSSGQYGYTF. In DNA form, the CDR3 reads TGTGCCAGCAGCAGCGGACAGTATGGCTACACCTTC.

This clone was picked up one time. The gene calls are TRBV25-1 and TRBJ2-1; D gene uncertain. Germline loops: CDR1 MGHDK, CDR2 SYGVNS. The CDR3 sequence is 15 residues long. V shed 4 bases and J shed 10 bases, with 20 bases lying between them. The CDR3 region has the DNA TGTGCCAGCAGTGCCTCCCCGGGCAACCTCGGGGAGCAGTTCTTC. Residues: CASSASPGNLGEQFF.

The rearrangement links TRBV5-1 to TRBJ2-7; 11 nucleotides align to TRBD2. Per germline, CDR1 SGHRS and CDR2 YFSETQ. V gave up 2 bases and J gave up 0 bases; unmatched junction bases: 4. This CDR3 has 16 amino acids. Written as DNA, the CDR3 is TGCGCCAGCAGCTTTGGACTAGCGGGTAGCTCCTACGAGCAGTACTTC. This codes for CASSFGLAGSSYEQYF.

The chain uses TRBV12-3 or TRBV12-4 and TRBJ1-2, with D perhaps matching TRBD1 (5 bases). The V end was cut by 6 bases, the J end by 7 bases, with 12 bases between. The CDR3 has 12 amino acids. Written as DNA, the CDR3 is TGTGCCAGCAGGTCGGGGGTGGGTGGCTACACCTTC. It codes for CASRSGVGGYTF.